The present T cell receptor (beta chain) was sequenced within a study of blood T cell repertoires in COVID-19. In the study overall: COVID-19 samples collected from the United States, Italy and Spain covered acute and convalescent phases. In each case, the material was cDNA or gDNA derived from T cells, B-cell-depleted T cells, or PBMCs.

Original data processing: From reference gene primer amplification, estimates of nucleated cell counts were derived. Here immunoSEQ multiplex PCR was the method, and the copy in TCRdb shows in-frame clones only, minus some. The V and J calls and clone size were taken over from that table, and D and trimming were inferred from the DNA. This table holds roughly 100,000 clones, 70% to 90% found once. Trimming cost V 5 bases and J 5 bases, with 12 bases left between them. CDR1 and CDR2 from the germline V gene are SQVTM and ANQGSEA. The CDR3 covers 13 residues. Sample: peripheral blood. The source is a man aged 35-49 years with active or convalescent COVID-19. The V and J genes are TRBV29-1 and TRBJ1-4; D not certain. The CDR3 loop is CSVSRARNEKLFF. The CDR3 DNA reads TGCAGCGTTAGCCGTGCCCGCAATGAAAAACTGTTTTTT.